The present T cell receptor beta chain was sequenced within a study of cytomegalovirus exposure and HLA in healthy donors. CDR3 length equals 14 residues. Germline-derived CDR1 and CDR2 are SGHRS and YFSETQ. The V and J ends lost 0 bases and 0 bases respectively, with 6 bases between them. As regards this clone: Its antigen remains unknown.

Primers for the PCR totalled 60 Vbeta and 13 Jbeta. Sequencing used immunoSEQ multiplex PCR; TCRdb keeps in-frame clones, though not all of them. The sample contains about 190,000 clones, approximately 80% of which appear only once. Whole-study findings and limits: The authors later found most CMV-associated TCR beta chains appeared HLA-restricted.

The chain combines TRBV5-1 with TRBJ2-5; a possible D gene is TRBD1 (5 bases). Sequenced: PBMCs. The source is a woman aged 18 to 35 in good health and CMV-seropositive. The CDR3 loop is CASSLGQNQETQYF. The CDR3 region has the DNA TGCGCCAGCAGCTTGGGACAGAACCAAGAGACCCAGTACTTC.